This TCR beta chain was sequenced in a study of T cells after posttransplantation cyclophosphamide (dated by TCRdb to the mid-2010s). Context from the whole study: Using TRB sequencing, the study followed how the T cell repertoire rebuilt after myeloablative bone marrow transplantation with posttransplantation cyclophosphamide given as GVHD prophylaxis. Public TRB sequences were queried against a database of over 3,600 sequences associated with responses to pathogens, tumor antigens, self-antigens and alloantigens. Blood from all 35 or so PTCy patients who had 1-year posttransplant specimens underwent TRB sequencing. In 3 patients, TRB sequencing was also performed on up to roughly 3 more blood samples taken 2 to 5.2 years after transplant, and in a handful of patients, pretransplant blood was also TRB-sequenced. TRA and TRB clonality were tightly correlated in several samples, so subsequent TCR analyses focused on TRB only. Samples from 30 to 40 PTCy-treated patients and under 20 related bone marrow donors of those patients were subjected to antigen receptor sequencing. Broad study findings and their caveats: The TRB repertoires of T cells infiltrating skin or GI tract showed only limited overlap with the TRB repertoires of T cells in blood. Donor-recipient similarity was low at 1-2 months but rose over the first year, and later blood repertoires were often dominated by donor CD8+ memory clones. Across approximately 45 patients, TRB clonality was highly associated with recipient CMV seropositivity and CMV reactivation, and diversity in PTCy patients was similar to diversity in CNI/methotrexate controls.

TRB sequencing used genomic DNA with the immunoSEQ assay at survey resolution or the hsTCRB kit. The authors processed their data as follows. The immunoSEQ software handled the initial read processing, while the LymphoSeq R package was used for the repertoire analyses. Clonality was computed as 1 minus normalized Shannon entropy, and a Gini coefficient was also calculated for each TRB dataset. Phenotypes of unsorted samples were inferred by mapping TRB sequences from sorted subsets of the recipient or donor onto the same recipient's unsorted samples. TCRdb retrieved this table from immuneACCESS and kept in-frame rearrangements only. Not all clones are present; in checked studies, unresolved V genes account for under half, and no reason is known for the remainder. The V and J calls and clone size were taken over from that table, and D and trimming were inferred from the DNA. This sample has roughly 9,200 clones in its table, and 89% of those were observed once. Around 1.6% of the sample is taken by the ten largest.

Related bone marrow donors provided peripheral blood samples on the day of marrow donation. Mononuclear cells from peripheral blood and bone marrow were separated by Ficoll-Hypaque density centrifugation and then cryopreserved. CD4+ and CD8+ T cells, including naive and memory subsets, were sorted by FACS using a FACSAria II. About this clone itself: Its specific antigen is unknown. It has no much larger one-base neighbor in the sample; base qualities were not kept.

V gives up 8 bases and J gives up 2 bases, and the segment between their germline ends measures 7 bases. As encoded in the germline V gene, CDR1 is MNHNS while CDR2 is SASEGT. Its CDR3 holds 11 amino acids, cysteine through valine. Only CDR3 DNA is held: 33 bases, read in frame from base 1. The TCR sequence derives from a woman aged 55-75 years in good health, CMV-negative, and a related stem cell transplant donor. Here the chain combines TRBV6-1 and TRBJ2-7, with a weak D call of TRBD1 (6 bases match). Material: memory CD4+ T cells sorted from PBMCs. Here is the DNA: TGTGCCAGCGGGGACACCTACGAGCAGTACGTC. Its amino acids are CASGDTYEQYV.